What follows is one T cell receptor (beta chain) and its context. The material for each subset, its genomic DNA, was split evenly across several immunoSEQ plates. Assay: immunoSEQ multiplex PCR; the TCRdb copy retains only in-frame clones and omits some. Of a few million clones listed, 93% are singletons. The data stem from a study of shared clonotypes between healthy human individuals. Turning to the study itself: Donors, aged 18 to 49, were a couple of women and a few men. Per donor, CD8 memory used one plate, CD8 naive used two, CD4 memory used three and CD4 naive used three.

In the CD4+ fraction, cells were divided into CD45RA+ naive and CD45RA-negative memory subsets. Germline CDR1 MNHNS, CDR2 SASEGT. The CDR3 is 13 amino acids. J lost 5 bases, V lost 4 bases, and 4 bases had no gene match. The source material was naive CD4+ T cells from PBMCs. As to subset: CD45RA+ positively selected. This clonotype was obtained from a man between 18 and 29 years old in good health. Some clones in this sample may be carry-over from other donors' samples. J is TRBJ2-7 and V is TRBV6-1; 8 nucleotides align to TRBD1. Here the CDR3 reads CASSGAGGHEQYF. CDR3 DNA: TGTGCCAGCAGTGGAGCAGGGGGCCACGAGCAGTACTTC.